This note documents a single TCR beta chain sequence. Its antigen target is currently unknown. The sequence runs out 3 residues before the end of the CDR3; the remainder is reconstructed from the germline J gene. Every participant had a single incident cervical HPV16 infection, and prevalent HPV16 infections were excluded. Cervical HPV DNA was detected with MY09/MY11 PCR, and genotyping was done with dot-blot hybridization. About 14 mL of heparinized blood were centrifuged, and the buffy coat was split into aliquots, frozen at -30 degrees C, and then kept at -80 degrees C. QIAGEN kits were used to extract genomic DNA from buffy coat specimens. The immunoSEQ assay used multiplex PCR to amplify TCR beta CDR3 regions from an average of approximately 1,100 ng of genomic DNA per sample. To correct primer bias, the assay used a complete synthetic TCR repertoire to set an amplification baseline. Amplicons were sequenced on the Illumina platform. The study's processing was this. Sequences were error-corrected by clustering with frequency ratios and a modified nearest-neighbor algorithm, then analyzed in the immunoSEQ Analyzer with IMGT gene definitions. At each rarefaction depth, TCR richness and evenness were averaged across 20 rarefaction repeats, and any sample with fewer sequences than the depth was left out. Relative abundances of V, D and J genes were compared between groups using Wilcoxon rank sum tests, with FDR correction applied. In the blinded duplicates, the intraclass correlation was 95.6% for TCR richness and averaged about 80% across 65 to 85 gene segments. In TCRdb, the immuneACCESS table is reduced to in-frame sequences with V and J assigned. These tables do not hold every clone; where another copy was compared, an unresolved V gene accounts for under half, and the others remain unexplained. The V and J calls and clone size were taken over from that table, and D and trimming were inferred from the DNA. This sample's table carries approximately 21,000 clones. Clones ranked in the top ten supply approximately 25% of the sample.

The sample comes from a study of T cells in women clearing cervical HPV infection (dated by TCRdb to about 2018). Regarding the research as a whole: Cases were about two dozen women with histologically confirmed HPV16-related CIN3 or worse, including a couple of invasive cancers. Cases and controls were matched on age within five years and on year of sample collection. Because only a few women had HLA typing data, the possibility that HLA type acted as a confounder could not be ruled out. The parent cohort enrolled roughly 10,000 women aged 18 or older in Guanacaste, Costa Rica, during about 1992 to 1994 and followed them for around 7 years. For cases, a median interval of roughly 150 days, with an interquartile range of roughly 80 to 210 days, was observed between lesion detection and blood sampling. The exploratory proof-of-principle case-control study was nested within the Guanacaste HPV Natural History Study in Costa Rica and compared TCR repertoires across cervical HPV16 outcomes. Case blood was taken at the visit when the lesion was first identified, whereas control blood was taken when infection was no longer detected. Controls were approximately 25 women whose single incident HPV16 infection cleared within 12 months without precancer or cancer developing. Median age was about 35 years in cases versus approximately 37 in controls, and baseline characteristics did not differ significantly. Five blinded duplicates per group were added as quality controls, so that around 60 samples were obtained: roughly 50 participants and about 10 replicates. Results the study describes overall, beyond this receptor: Because the number of T cells per sample was unknown, the richness differences could reflect varying T-cell content rather than repertoire biology. Random forest classifiers that combined richness and V gene abundances separated cases from controls with an estimated AUC of less than 0.85. TRBV6-7 relative abundance was lower in cases than in controls (approximately 0.1% versus 0.16%; Bonferroni P = 0.0008). Across sequencing depths, CIN3+ cases showed significantly higher TCR repertoire richness than controls, but evenness did not differ between the groups. The cross-sectional design could not show whether the associations came before the infection or were a result of it, and neither effector/memory subsets nor HPV-specific T cells were isolated.

The germline V gene (reference sequence) sets CDR1 to DFQATT and CDR2 to SNEGSKA. The cysteine opens and the phenylalanine closes a CDR3 of 13 amino acids. Shown are 30 bases from within the CDR3, in frame from base 1. Relative to germline, V is 6 bases shorter and J is 2 bases shorter, with 13 bases between their ends. The material sequenced was blood buffy coat. This chain joins TRBV20-1 to TRBJ2-5; TRBD1 could be the D gene, as 5 bases match. This TCR was sampled from a woman aged 18-70 years with a cervical HPV16 infection that either progressed to CIN3+ or cleared (not recorded which). The sequenced CDR3 bases are TGCAGTGCCAGGACGACAGATCAAGAGACC. Its translation is CSARTTDQET. The entire CDR3 is CSARTTDQETQYF.